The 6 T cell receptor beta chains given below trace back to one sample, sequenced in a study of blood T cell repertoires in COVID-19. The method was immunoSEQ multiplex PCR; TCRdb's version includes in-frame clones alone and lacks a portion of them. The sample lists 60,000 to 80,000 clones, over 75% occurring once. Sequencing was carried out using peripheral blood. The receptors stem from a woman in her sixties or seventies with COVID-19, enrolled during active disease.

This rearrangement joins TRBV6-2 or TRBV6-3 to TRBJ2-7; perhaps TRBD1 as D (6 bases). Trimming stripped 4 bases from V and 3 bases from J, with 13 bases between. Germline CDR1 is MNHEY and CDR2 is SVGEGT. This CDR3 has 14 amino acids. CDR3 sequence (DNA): TGTGCCAGCAGTTTTACAGGGATGGACTACGAGCAGTACTTC. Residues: CASSFTGMDYEQYF.

CDR3 amino acids: CASSFRGGSNQPQHF. The CDR3 DNA is TGTGCCAGCAGCTTTAGAGGAGGGAGCAATCAGCCCCAGCATTTT. The chain has TRBV13 and TRBJ1-5; D not resolved. Trimming stripped 3 bases from V and 1 base from J, with 10 bases between. This CDR3 contains 15 residues. Germline CDR1 reads PRHDT; CDR2 reads FYEKMQ (reference sequence). Drawing the rest from reference TRBV13 and TRBJ1-5, the complete variable domain is AAGVIQSPRHLIKEKRETATLKCYPIPRHDTVYWYQQGPGQDPQFLISFYEKMQSDKGSIPDRFSAQQFSDYHSELNMSSLELGDSALYFCASSFRGGSNQPQHFGDGTRLSIL.

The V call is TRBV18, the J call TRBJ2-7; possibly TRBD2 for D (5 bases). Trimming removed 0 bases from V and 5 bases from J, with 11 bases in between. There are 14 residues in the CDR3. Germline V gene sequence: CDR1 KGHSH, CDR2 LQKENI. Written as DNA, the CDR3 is TGTGCCAGCTCACCACCGATTCGGGGTAACGAGCAGTACTTC. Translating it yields CASSPPIRGNEQYF.

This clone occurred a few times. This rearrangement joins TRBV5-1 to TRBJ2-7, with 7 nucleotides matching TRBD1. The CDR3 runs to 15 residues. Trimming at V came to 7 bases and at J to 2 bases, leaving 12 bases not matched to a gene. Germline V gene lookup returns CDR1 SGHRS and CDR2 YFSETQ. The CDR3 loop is CASQTGTGAPYEQYF. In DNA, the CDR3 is TGCGCCAGCCAAACGGGAACAGGGGCGCCCTACGAGCAGTACTTC. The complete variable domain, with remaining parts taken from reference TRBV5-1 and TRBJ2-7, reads KAGVTQTPRYLIKTRGQQVTLSCSPISGHRSVSWYQQTPGQGLQFLFEYFSETQRNKGNFPGRFSGRQFSNSRSEMNVSTLELGDSALYLCASQTGTGAPYEQYFGPGTRLTVT.

The CDR3 DNA is TGTGCCAGCAGCTTCTCCGACAGGGGCCACGAGCAGTACTTC. This sequence encodes CASSFSDRGHEQYF. The V call is TRBV7-9, the J call TRBJ2-7, with TRBD1 matching 8 bases. The CDR3 length is 14 residues. V dropped 3 bases and J dropped 5; count of bases not matched to a gene: 6. From germline, CDR1 is SEHNR and CDR2 FQNEAQ (reference sequence).

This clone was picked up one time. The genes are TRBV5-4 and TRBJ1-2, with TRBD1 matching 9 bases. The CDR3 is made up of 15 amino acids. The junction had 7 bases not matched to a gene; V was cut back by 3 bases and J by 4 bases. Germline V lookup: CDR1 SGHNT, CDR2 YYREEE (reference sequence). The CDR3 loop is CASSSRQGESYGYTF. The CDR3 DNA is TGTGCCAGCAGCTCCCGACAGGGGGAATCCTATGGCTACACCTTC.